This is a list of T cell receptor beta chains from one sample in a study of blood T cell repertoires in COVID-19. Using immunoSEQ multiplex PCR, the repertoire was profiled, and TCRdb retains in-frame clones only, with some absent. Seen here are 130,000 to 150,000 clones, roughly 84% observed once, and the top ten hold 5.8%. The sample consisted of PBMCs or T cells enriched from blood (not recorded which). The receptors originated from a woman between 45 and 65 years old who had been exposed to COVID-19. The CDR3 runs from the conserved cysteine through the conserved F or W. D genes are given only for firm matches. The size field is filled for only some rows; it gives once, few, many or a size class.

clone size,D gene,V gene,J gene,CDR3 protein,CDR3 DNA
.,.,TRBV7-2,TRBJ1-1,CASTLGGTGTEAFF,TGTGCCAGCACCTTGGGGGGGACGGGCACTGAAGCTTTCTTT
.,.,TRBV6-1,TRBJ2-2,CASSENPRRRTGELFF,TGTGCCAGCAGTGAAAACCCCAGGAGGAGGACCGGGGAGCTGTTTTTT
.,TRBD1,TRBV5-6,TRBJ1-2,CASSSGQGNYGYTF,TGTGCCAGCAGCTCTGGACAGGGTAACTATGGCTACACCTTC
.,.,TRBV10-3,TRBJ1-1,CAISESRGAGREAFF,TGTGCCATCAGTGAGTCGCGGGGGGCAGGGCGCGAAGCTTTCTTT
.,TRBD1,TRBV10-3,TRBJ1-2,CAIGQGAISGGYTF,TGTGCCATCGGACAGGGGGCGATCTCGGGTGGCTACACCTTC
.,.,TRBV5-6,TRBJ2-1,CASSFPPSEQFF,TGTGCCAGCAGCTTTCCCCCCTCGGAGCAGTTCTTC
.,.,TRBV2,TRBJ1-4,CASSEANRQLTSEKLFF,TGTGCCAGCAGTGAAGCAAACCGACAGTTAACTTCTGAAAAACTGTTTTTT
.,.,TRBV19,TRBJ1-1,CASSSHRGGAAFF,TGTGCCAGTAGTAGCCATAGGGGGGGCGCCGCTTTCTTT
.,.,TRBV2,TRBJ2-1,CASSERNEQFF,TGTGCCAGCAGTGAGAGGAATGAGCAGTTCTTC
once,.,TRBV11-3,TRBJ2-5,CASSSRWGDGLETQYF,TGTGCCAGCAGCTCACGGTGGGGGGATGGATTAGAGACCCAGTACTTC
.,TRBD2,TRBV11-2,TRBJ2-7,CASSLRRTSSSYEQYF,TGTGCCAGCAGCTTACGACGGACTAGCAGTTCCTACGAGCAGTACTTC
.,TRBD2,TRBV5-1,TRBJ2-2,CASSSPPTSGLNTGELFF,TGCGCCAGCAGCTCCCCCCCGACTAGCGGCCTGAACACCGGGGAGCTGTTTTTT
.,TRBD2,TRBV6-2/TRBV6-3,TRBJ2-7,CASSFETSGRDYEQYF,TGTGCCAGCAGTTTCGAGACTAGCGGGAGGGACTACGAGCAGTACTTC
.,TRBD2,TRBV6-5,TRBJ2-5,CASSRGRGYQETQYF,TGTGCCAGCAGTCGCGGGAGGGGGTACCAAGAGACCCAGTACTTC
.,TRBD1,TRBV30,TRBJ1-6,CAWSDLRDSYNSPLHF,TGTGCCTGGAGTGACCTCCGGGACAGCTATAATTCACCCCTCCACTTT
.,.,TRBV5-4,TRBJ2-7,CASSSGLSSYEQYF,TGTGCCAGCAGTTCAGGGCTTAGCTCCTACGAGCAGTACTTC
.,.,TRBV20-1,TRBJ1-1,CSASGRGVMNTEAFF,TGCAGTGCTAGTGGGCGGGGAGTCATGAACACTGAAGCTTTCTTT
.,.,TRBV4-1,TRBJ1-2,CASSQKGVEGNGYTF,TGCGCCAGCAGCCAAAAAGGGGTGGAAGGAAATGGCTACACCTTC
.,TRBD1,TRBV7-9,TRBJ1-4,CASSPEGGSNEKLFF,TGTGCCAGCAGCCCGGAAGGGGGCTCGAATGAAAAACTGTTTTTT
.,.,TRBV12-5,TRBJ2-5,CASGQGSGETQYF,TGTGCTAGTGGTCAGGGTTCCGGAGAGACCCAGTACTTC
.,.,TRBV6-1,TRBJ1-2,CASSDEDRPYGYTF,TGTGCCAGCAGTGACGAAGACAGACCCTATGGCTACACCTTC
.,TRBD2,TRBV5-1,TRBJ2-1,CASSLASSGGEQFF,TGCGCCAGCAGCTTGGCCTCTAGCGGGGGGGAGCAGTTCTTC